These 14 T cell receptor beta chains were sequenced from one sample in a study of cytomegalovirus exposure and HLA in healthy donors. PCR amplification relied on 60 Vbeta primers (plus 13 Jbeta primers). Here immunoSEQ multiplex PCR was the method, and the copy in TCRdb shows in-frame clones only, minus some. The sample shows roughly 200,000 clones, approximately 86% of them seen only once. Material: PBMCs. These receptors all come from a woman aged 25 to 39 in good health and CMV-seronegative.

V usage is TRBV25-1 and J usage is TRBJ2-1; 8 bases match TRBD2. With V trimmed by 3 bases and J by 1 base, 2 bases remained unmatched. Germline loops: CDR1 MGHDK, CDR2 SYGVNS. The CDR3 is made up of 15 amino acids. CDR3 DNA: TGTGCCAGCAGTGAGGGGACTAGGTCCTACAATGAGCAGTTCTTC. Its translation: CASSEGTRSYNEQFF.

This clone showed up just once. The rearrangement links TRBV4-1 to TRBJ1-1; 8 nucleotides align to TRBD1. This CDR3 contains 17 residues. Germline V CDR1 and CDR2: MGHRA, YSYEKL. V was pared by 0 bases and J by 1 base, with 7 bases of the junction left unmatched. For the CDR3, the DNA is TGCGCCAGCAGCCAAGACCCTGCCGGACAGGGGAACACTGAAGCTTTCTTT. Its protein is CASSQDPAGQGNTEAFF.

CDR3 sequence (DNA): TGTGCCAGCAGTGAAGAGGCTAGCGGGAGAGCCGAGCAGTACTTC. Translated: CASSEEASGRAEQYF. The genes are TRBV2 and TRBJ2-7; 10 bases line up with TRBD2. The germline gives CDR1 SNHLY, CDR2 FYNNEI. This CDR3 spans 15 amino acids. V was pared by 1 base and J by 6 bases, with 6 bases of the junction left unmatched.

As DNA, the CDR3 is TGTGCCAGCAGCCCGACAGGGGATCTCGCTGAAGCTTTCTTT. Protein: CASSPTGDLAEAFF. V is TRBV13 and J is TRBJ1-1; 8 bases line up with TRBD1. Per the germline V gene, CDR1 is PRHDT and CDR2 is FYEKMQ (reference sequence). This CDR3 spans 14 amino acids. Unmatched junction bases numbered 8, after V lost 5 bases and J lost 6 bases.

This chain uses TRBV28 with TRBJ1-5; tentatively, D is TRBD1 (6 bases). V was clipped by 7 bases and J by 2 bases, with 12 bases between them. This CDR3 contains 14 residues. The germline gives CDR1 MDHEN, CDR2 SYDVKM. The DNA for the CDR3 is TGTGCCAGCAATTCAGGGGTCGGCAATCAGCCCCAGCATTTT. Translated: CASNSGVGNQPQHF.

The count of this clone is one. The rearrangement uses TRBV7-9 and TRBJ2-3; tentative D call: TRBD1 (5 bases). V was pared by 2 bases and J by 4 bases, with 16 bases between. This CDR3 is 16 amino acids long. Germline V gives CDR1 SEHNR, CDR2 FQNEAQ (reference sequence). The CDR3 bases are TGTGCCAGCAGCTTAAATAGGCAGGGTCGGGCAGATACGCAGTATTTT. It specifies CASSLNRQGRADTQYF.

This clone came up a few times. The CDR3: CASRTALDGEKLFF. In DNA form, the CDR3 reads TGTGCCAGCCGGACAGCGCTCGACGGGGAAAAACTGTTTTTT. The chain uses TRBV27 and TRBJ1-4, with D maybe TRBD1 (6 bases). V was cut by 8 bases and J by 8 bases, with 18 bases left in between. Germline V gene lookup returns CDR1 MNHEY and CDR2 SMNVEV (reference sequence). The CDR3 has 14 amino acids.

The chain joins TRBV7-2 to TRBJ2-5; perhaps TRBD1 as D (6 bases). The V end was cut by 5 bases, the J end by 2 bases, with 12 bases between. The CDR3 totals 14 residues. Looked up from germline, CDR1 is SGHTA and CDR2 is FQGNSA. The CDR3 nucleotides read TGTGCCAGCAGCCCAGGACAGCGGCAAGAGACCCAGTACTTC. Translation gives CASSPGQRQETQYF.

The chain employs TRBV27 and TRBJ2-7; 7 nucleotides match TRBD2. The CDR3 has 13 amino acids. With V trimmed by 6 bases and J by 6 bases, 8 bases remained unmatched. The germline V gene has CDR1 MNHEY and CDR2 SMNVEV (reference sequence). The CDR3 loop reads CASRAMGGVEQYF. Here the CDR3 DNA reads TGTGCCAGCAGGGCGATGGGGGGGGTCGAGCAGTACTTC.

The rearrangement uses TRBV28 and TRBJ2-7; tentatively, D is TRBD2 (6 bases). CDR3 length: 13 amino acids. Germline values: CDR1 MDHEN, CDR2 SYDVKM. V lost 6 bases and J lost 9, with 18 bases in between. CDR3 in amino acids: CASRVGAGTMQYF. CDR3 nucleotide sequence: TGTGCCAGCAGAGTCGGGGCGGGGACGATGCAGTACTTC. Drawing the rest from reference TRBV28 and TRBJ2-7, the complete variable domain is DVKVTQSSRYLVKRTGEKVFLECVQDMDHENMFWYRQDPGLGLRLIYFSYDVKMKEKGDIPEGYSVSREKKERFSLILESASTNQTSMYLCASRVGAGTMQYFGPGTRLTVT.

The V call is TRBV9, the J call TRBJ1-2; the match to TRBD1 covers 9 bases. The CDR3 is 14 residues long. J lost 5 bases, V lost 0 bases, and 2 bases had no gene match. CDR1 and CDR2 (germline): SGDLS, YYNGEE. The CDR3 DNA reads as TGTGCCAGCAGCGTAGAGGACAGGGGTTATGGCTACACCTTC. Protein: CASSVEDRGYGYTF.

J is TRBJ1-5 and V is TRBV19; D gene ambiguous. This CDR3 comprises 14 residues. Per the germline V gene, CDR1 is LNHDA and CDR2 is SQIVND (reference sequence). With 6 bases removed from V and 0 bases from J, the gap between germline ends came to 9 bases. CDR3 sequence (DNA): TGTGCCAGTAGCCCCGGTGGTAGCAATCAGCCCCAGCATTTT. Its protein is CASSPGGSNQPQHF.

This clone has only a few counts. The chain combines TRBV5-1 with TRBJ2-7, with a tentative D call TRBD1 (6 bases). Trimming stripped 5 bases from V and 0 bases from J, with 12 bases between. Germline CDR1 and CDR2: SGHRS and YFSETQ. This CDR3 spans 14 amino acids. The CDR3 DNA reads as TGCGCCAGCAGTAACAGGGCTAGCTCCTACGAGCAGTACTTC. Its translation is CASSNRASSYEQYF.

The chain is built from TRBV4-1 and TRBJ2-3, with 8 bases fitting TRBD2. CDR1 and CDR2 from the germline V gene are MGHRA and YSYEKL. CDR3 length: 15 amino acids. Trimming at V came to 3 bases and at J to 5 bases, leaving 7 bases not matched to a gene. The CDR3: CASSQQERGIDTQYF. The CDR3, as DNA: TGCGCCAGCAGCCAGCAAGAGCGGGGGATAGATACGCAGTATTTT.